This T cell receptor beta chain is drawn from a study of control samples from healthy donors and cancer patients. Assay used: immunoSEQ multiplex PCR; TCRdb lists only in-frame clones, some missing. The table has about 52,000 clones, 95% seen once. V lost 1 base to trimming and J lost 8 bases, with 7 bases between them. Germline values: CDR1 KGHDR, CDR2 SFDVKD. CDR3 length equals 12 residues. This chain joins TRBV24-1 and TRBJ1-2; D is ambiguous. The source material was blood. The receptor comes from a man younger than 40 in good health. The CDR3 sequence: CATSDLRVGYTF. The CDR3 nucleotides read TGTGCCACCAGTGATTTACGGGTCGGCTACACCTTC.